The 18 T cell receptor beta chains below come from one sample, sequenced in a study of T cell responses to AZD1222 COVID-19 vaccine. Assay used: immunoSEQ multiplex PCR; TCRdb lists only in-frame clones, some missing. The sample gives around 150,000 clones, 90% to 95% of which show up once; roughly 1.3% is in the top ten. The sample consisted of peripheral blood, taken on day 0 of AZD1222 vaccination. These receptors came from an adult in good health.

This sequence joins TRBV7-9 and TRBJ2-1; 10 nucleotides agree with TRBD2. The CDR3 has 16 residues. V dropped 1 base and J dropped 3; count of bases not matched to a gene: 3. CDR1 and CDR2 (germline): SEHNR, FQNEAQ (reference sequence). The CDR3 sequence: CASSLVLAGVYNEQFF. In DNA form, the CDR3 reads TGTGCCAGCAGCTTAGTGCTAGCGGGAGTCTACAATGAGCAGTTCTTC.

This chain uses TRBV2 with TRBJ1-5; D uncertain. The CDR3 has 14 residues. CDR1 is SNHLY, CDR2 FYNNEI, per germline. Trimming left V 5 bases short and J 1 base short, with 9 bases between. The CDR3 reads CASSRDLSNQPQHF. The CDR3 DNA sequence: TGTGCCAGCAGTCGAGACCTGAGCAATCAGCCCCAGCATTTT.

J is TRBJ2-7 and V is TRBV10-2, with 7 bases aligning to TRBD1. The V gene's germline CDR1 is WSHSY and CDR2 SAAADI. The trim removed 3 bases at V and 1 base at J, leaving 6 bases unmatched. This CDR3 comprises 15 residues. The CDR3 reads CASSDRDRASYEQYV. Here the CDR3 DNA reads TGCGCCAGCAGTGATCGGGACAGAGCATCCTACGAGCAGTACGTC.

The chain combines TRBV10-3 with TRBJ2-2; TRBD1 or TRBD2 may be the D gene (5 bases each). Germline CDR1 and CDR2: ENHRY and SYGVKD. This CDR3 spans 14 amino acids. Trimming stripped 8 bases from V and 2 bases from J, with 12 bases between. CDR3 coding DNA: TGTGCCATCCAACCGGGACGCAACACCGGGGAGCTGTTTTTT. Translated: CAIQPGRNTGELFF.

The CDR3 nucleotides read TGTGCCAGCAGCCGGGCAGGGGATGAAAAACTGTTTTTT. This translates into CASSRAGDEKLFF. This chain connects TRBV3-1 (or the pseudogene TRBV3-2) to TRBJ1-4, with D tentatively TRBD1 (6 bases). CDR1 and CDR2 (germline): LGHDT, YNNKEL (reference sequence). V shed 4 bases and J shed 6 bases, with 9 bases lying between them. The CDR3 spans 13 residues.

The CDR3, as DNA: TGTGCCATCAGTGAATCAGGGACAGGGTTCACCGGGGAGCTGTTTTTT. Its translation is CAISESGTGFTGELFF. The chain combines TRBV10-3 with TRBJ2-2, with TRBD1 matching over 9 bases. Germline loops: CDR1 ENHRY, CDR2 SYGVKD. This CDR3 spans 16 amino acids. With 3 bases clipped from V and 4 bases from J, the junction kept 6 bases outside the gene matches.

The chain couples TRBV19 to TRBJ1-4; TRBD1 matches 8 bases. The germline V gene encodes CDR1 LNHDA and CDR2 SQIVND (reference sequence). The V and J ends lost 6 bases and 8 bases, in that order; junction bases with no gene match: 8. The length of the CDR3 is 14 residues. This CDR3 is CASRTAGGREKLFF. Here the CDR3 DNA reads TGTGCCAGTAGGACAGCAGGGGGCCGGGAAAAACTGTTTTTT. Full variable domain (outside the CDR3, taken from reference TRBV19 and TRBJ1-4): DGGITQSPKYLFRKEGQNVTLSCEQNLNHDAMYWYRQDPGQGLRLIYYSQIVNDFQKGDIAEGYSVSREKKESFPLTVTSAQKNPTAFYLCASRTAGGREKLFFGSGTQLSVL.

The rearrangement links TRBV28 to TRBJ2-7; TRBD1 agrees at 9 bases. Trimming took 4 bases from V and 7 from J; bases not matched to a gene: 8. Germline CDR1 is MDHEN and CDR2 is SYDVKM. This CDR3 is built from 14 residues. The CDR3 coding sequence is TGTGCCAGCAGTTCCCGGGACAGGGTAGAAGAGCAGTACGTC. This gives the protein CASSSRDRVEEQYV.

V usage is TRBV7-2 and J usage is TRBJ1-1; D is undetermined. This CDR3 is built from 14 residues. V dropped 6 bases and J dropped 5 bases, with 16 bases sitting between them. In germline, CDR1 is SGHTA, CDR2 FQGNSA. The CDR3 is CASSRLLLWTEAFF. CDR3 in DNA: TGTGCCAGCAGTCGACTGCTGCTGTGGACTGAAGCTTTCTTT.

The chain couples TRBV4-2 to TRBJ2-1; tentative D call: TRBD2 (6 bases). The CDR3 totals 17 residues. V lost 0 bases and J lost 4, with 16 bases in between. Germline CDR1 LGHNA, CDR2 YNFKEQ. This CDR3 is CASSQDSAGSKYNEQFF. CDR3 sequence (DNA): TGTGCCAGCAGCCAAGATTCGGCGGGGAGCAAATACAATGAGCAGTTCTTC.

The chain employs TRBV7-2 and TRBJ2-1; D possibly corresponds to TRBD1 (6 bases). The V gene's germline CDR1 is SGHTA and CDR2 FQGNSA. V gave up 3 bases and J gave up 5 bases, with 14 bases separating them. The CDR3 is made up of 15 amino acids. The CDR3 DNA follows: TGTGCCAGCAGCTTTGGGGGCAGGAACCACAATGAGCAGTTCTTC. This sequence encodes CASSFGGRNHNEQFF.

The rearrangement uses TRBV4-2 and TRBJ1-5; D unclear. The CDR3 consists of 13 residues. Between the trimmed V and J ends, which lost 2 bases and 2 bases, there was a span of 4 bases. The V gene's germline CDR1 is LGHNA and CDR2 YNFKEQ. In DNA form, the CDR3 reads TGTGCCAGCAGCCAACTCGGCAATCAGCCCCAGCATTTT. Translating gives CASSQLGNQPQHF.

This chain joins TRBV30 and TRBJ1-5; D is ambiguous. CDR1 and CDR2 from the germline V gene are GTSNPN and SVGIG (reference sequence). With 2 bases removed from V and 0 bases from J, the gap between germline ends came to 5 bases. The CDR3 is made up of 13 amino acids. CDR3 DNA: TGTGCCTGGAGTCAAGATAGCAATCAGCCCCAGCATTTT. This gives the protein CAWSQDSNQPQHF.

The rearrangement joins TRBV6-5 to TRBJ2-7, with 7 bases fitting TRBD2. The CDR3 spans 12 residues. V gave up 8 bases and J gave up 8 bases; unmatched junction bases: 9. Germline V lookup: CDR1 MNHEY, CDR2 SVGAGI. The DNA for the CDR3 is TGTGCCAGCTCCATGGGAGGGCCCAAGCAGTACGTC. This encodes CASSMGGPKQYV.

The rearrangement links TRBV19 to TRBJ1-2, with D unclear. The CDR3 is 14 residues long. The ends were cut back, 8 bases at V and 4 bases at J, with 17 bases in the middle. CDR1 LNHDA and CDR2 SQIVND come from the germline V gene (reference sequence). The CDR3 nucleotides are TGTGCCAGTCTGAACTCAGGCACCCTCTATGGCTACACCTTC. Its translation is CASLNSGTLYGYTF.

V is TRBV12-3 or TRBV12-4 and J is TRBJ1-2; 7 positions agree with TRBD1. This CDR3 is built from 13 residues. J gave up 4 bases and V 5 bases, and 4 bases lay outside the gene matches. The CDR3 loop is CASSPDRVYGYTF. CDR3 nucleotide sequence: TGTGCCAGCAGTCCCGACAGGGTCTATGGCTACACCTTC.

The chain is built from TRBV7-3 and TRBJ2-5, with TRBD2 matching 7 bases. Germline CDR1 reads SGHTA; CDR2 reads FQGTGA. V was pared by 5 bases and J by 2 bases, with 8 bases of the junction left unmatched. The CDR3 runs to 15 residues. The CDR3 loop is CASSLWGGKQETQYF. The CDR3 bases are TGTGCCAGCAGCCTTTGGGGGGGAAAACAAGAGACCCAGTACTTC.

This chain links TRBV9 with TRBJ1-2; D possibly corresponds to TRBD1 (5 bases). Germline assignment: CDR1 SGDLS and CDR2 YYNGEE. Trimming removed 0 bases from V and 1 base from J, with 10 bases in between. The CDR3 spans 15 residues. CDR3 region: CASSVDRTFNYGYTF. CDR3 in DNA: TGTGCCAGCAGCGTAGACAGGACATTTAACTATGGCTACACCTTC. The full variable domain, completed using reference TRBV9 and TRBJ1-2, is DSGVTQTPKHLITATGQRVTLRCSPRSGDLSVYWYQQSLDQGLQFLIQYYNGEERAKGNILERFSAQQFPDLHSELNLSSLELGDSALYFCASSVDRTFNYGYTFGSGTRLTVV.